Listed below are T cell receptor beta chains from one sample, sequenced in a study of shared clonotypes between healthy human individuals. Sequencing was performed with immunoSEQ multiplex PCR; in TCRdb, only in-frame clones are kept and a portion is missing. This table has approximately 2.5 million clones, approximately 90% appearing once. Sequenced input: naive CD4+ T cells sorted from blood. Receptors were obtained from a man between 18 and 35 years old in good health. CDR3s include the opening cysteine and the closing phenylalanine or tryptophan. A D gene is named only where the DNA matches it firmly. Some rows mark clone size as missing; the rest say once, few, many or name a class of expanded clone.

D gene: TRBD1; J gene: TRBJ1-5; clone size: few; V gene: TRBV2; CDR3 DNA: TGTGCCAGCAGTGTGACAGGGAGTAATCAGCCCCAGCATTTT; CDR3 protein: CASSVTGSNQPQHF
D gene: .; J gene: TRBJ2-5; clone size: .; V gene: TRBV6-6; CDR3 DNA: TGTGCCAGCAGTACCCAATCCCCCCAGGGTAAGGAGACCCAGTACTTC; CDR3 protein: CASSTQSPQGKETQYF
D gene: .; J gene: TRBJ2-3; clone size: .; V gene: TRBV18; CDR3 DNA: TGTGCCAGCTCACCACCGGTGGGAGATACGCAGTATTTT; CDR3 protein: CASSPPVGDTQYF
D gene: .; J gene: TRBJ1-2; clone size: .; V gene: TRBV2; CDR3 DNA: TGTGCCAGCAGTGTCGCACGGACGCTTGATGGCTACACCTTC; CDR3 protein: CASSVARTLDGYTF
D gene: TRBD2; J gene: TRBJ2-7; clone size: .; V gene: TRBV7-2; CDR3 DNA: TGTGCCAGCAGCCCGGGACTAGCGGTCAGCTCCTACGAGCAGTACTTC; CDR3 protein: CASSPGLAVSSYEQYF
D gene: .; J gene: TRBJ1-5; clone size: .; V gene: TRBV6-1; CDR3 DNA: TGTGCCAGCAGTGACGGCGGTCAGCCCCAGCATTTT; CDR3 protein: CASSDGGQPQHF
D gene: .; J gene: TRBJ1-4; clone size: .; V gene: TRBV6-6; CDR3 DNA: TGTGCCAGCAGTTACCCAGGGAACGAGGGAGAAAAACTGTTTTTT; CDR3 protein: CASSYPGNEGEKLFF
D gene: .; J gene: TRBJ2-5; clone size: .; V gene: TRBV9; CDR3 DNA: TGTGCCAGCAGCGATGAGGAGACCCAGTACTTC; CDR3 protein: CASSDEETQYF
D gene: TRBD1; J gene: TRBJ1-1; clone size: .; V gene: TRBV18; CDR3 DNA: TGTGCCAGCTCACCTATCATATGGGACAGGGGCTCTGAAGCTTTCTTT; CDR3 protein: CASSPIIWDRGSEAFF
D gene: TRBD2; J gene: TRBJ2-1; clone size: .; V gene: TRBV5-5; CDR3 DNA: TGTGCCAGCAGCTCCCCGGGGAGCGGGAGTTCCCACAATGAGCAGTTCTTC; CDR3 protein: CASSSPGSGSSHNEQFF
D gene: .; J gene: TRBJ1-2; clone size: .; V gene: TRBV6-1; CDR3 DNA: TGTGCCAGCAGTCCCAGGGATTCCTATGGCTACACCTTC; CDR3 protein: CASSPRDSYGYTF
D gene: TRBD1; J gene: TRBJ1-6; clone size: .; V gene: TRBV6-4; CDR3 DNA: TGTGCCAGCAGTATGACAGGGAAAAATTCACCCCTCCACTTT; CDR3 protein: CASSMTGKNSPLHF
D gene: TRBD1; J gene: TRBJ1-4; clone size: .; V gene: TRBV5-1; CDR3 DNA: TGCGCCAGCAGTGGGGGACAGTTTAATGAAAAACTGTTTTTT; CDR3 protein: CASSGGQFNEKLFF
D gene: .; J gene: TRBJ1-1; clone size: .; V gene: TRBV10-3; CDR3 DNA: TGTGCCATCAGAGACTCGGGACCATTGAACACTGAAGCTTTCTTT; CDR3 protein: CAIRDSGPLNTEAFF
D gene: TRBD2; J gene: TRBJ2-7; clone size: .; V gene: TRBV5-1; CDR3 DNA: TGCGCCAGCAGCTTTGGGTCTAGCGGGGGGAACGAGCAGTACTTC; CDR3 protein: CASSFGSSGGNEQYF
D gene: TRBD1; J gene: TRBJ1-4; clone size: once; V gene: TRBV6-6; CDR3 DNA: TGTGCCAGCAGTTACCTGGGACAGGGGGTGGAACTGTTTTTT; CDR3 protein: CASSYLGQGVELFF
D gene: TRBD1; J gene: TRBJ2-7; clone size: .; V gene: TRBV19; CDR3 DNA: TGTGCCAGTGTTAGACAGGGATCCAACGAGCAGTACTTC; CDR3 protein: CASVRQGSNEQYF
D gene: TRBD1; J gene: TRBJ2-3; clone size: .; V gene: TRBV6-5; CDR3 DNA: TGTGCCAGCAGAGCACAGGGGACGGATACGCAGTATTTT; CDR3 protein: CASRAQGTDTQYF
D gene: .; J gene: TRBJ2-3; clone size: .; V gene: TRBV7-3; CDR3 DNA: TGTGCCAGCAGCTTAGGAGGGATCACAGATACGCAGTATTTT; CDR3 protein: CASSLGGITDTQYF
D gene: TRBD1; J gene: TRBJ1-1; clone size: .; V gene: TRBV6-1; CDR3 DNA: TGTGCCAGCAGTGGATGGACAGGGGGGAACACTGAAGCTTTCTTT; CDR3 protein: CASSGWTGGNTEAFF
D gene: .; J gene: TRBJ2-3; clone size: .; V gene: TRBV6-1; CDR3 DNA: TGTGCCAGCAGCCGGGACGGGGTGGGCACAGATACGCAGTATTTT; CDR3 protein: CASSRDGVGTDTQYF
D gene: TRBD1; J gene: TRBJ2-7; clone size: .; V gene: TRBV6-5; CDR3 DNA: TGTGCCAGCAGTTACCGATGGGACAGGAACTACGAGCAGTACTTC; CDR3 protein: CASSYRWDRNYEQYF
D gene: .; J gene: TRBJ2-5; clone size: once; V gene: TRBV18; CDR3 DNA: TGTGCCAGCTCACTTTCAGGGGCAGAGACCCAGTACTTC; CDR3 protein: CASSLSGAETQYF
D gene: TRBD1; J gene: TRBJ1-6; clone size: .; V gene: TRBV7-9; CDR3 DNA: TGTGCCAGCAGCTTGTCGGGAGTTGACAGGGACCTCCACTTT; CDR3 protein: CASSLSGVDRDLHF
D gene: TRBD1; J gene: TRBJ1-2; clone size: .; V gene: TRBV10-3; CDR3 DNA: TGTGCCATCAGTCCCGGGACAGGGGCCCGCAGGAACTATGGCTACACCTTC; CDR3 protein: CAISPGTGARRNYGYTF
D gene: .; J gene: TRBJ2-2; clone size: .; V gene: TRBV5-6; CDR3 DNA: TGTGCCAGCAGCTTGCTCACAGGAGATACCGGGGAGCTGTTTTTT; CDR3 protein: CASSLLTGDTGELFF
D gene: .; J gene: TRBJ2-1; clone size: .; V gene: TRBV5-1; CDR3 DNA: TGCGCCAGCAACGGAGGGGGCTCCTACAATGAGCAGTTCTTC; CDR3 protein: CASNGGGSYNEQFF
D gene: .; J gene: TRBJ2-5; clone size: .; V gene: TRBV30; CDR3 DNA: .; CDR3 protein: CAWSVTGSGVPKAQYF
D gene: .; J gene: TRBJ1-1; clone size: .; V gene: TRBV7-2; CDR3 DNA: TGTGCCAGCAGCTTAGAGCGGGAAACTGAAGCTTTCTTT; CDR3 protein: CASSLERETEAFF
D gene: TRBD2; J gene: TRBJ2-7; clone size: .; V gene: TRBV7-2; CDR3 DNA: TGTGCCAGCAGCTCCTCGAGGGGCGGGGGGACTTCCTACGAGCAGTACTTC; CDR3 protein: CASSSSRGGGTSYEQYF
D gene: .; J gene: TRBJ2-4; clone size: .; V gene: TRBV7-2; CDR3 DNA: TGTGCCAGCAGCTCTAAGGGACCCCCTGCCTTTCAGTACTTC; CDR3 protein: CASSSKGPPAFQYF
D gene: .; J gene: TRBJ2-7; clone size: .; V gene: TRBV7-9; CDR3 DNA: TGTGCCAGCAGCTTAGAAGTGGGAGGAGCTTACGAGCAGTACTTC; CDR3 protein: CASSLEVGGAYEQYF
D gene: TRBD2; J gene: TRBJ2-5; clone size: .; V gene: TRBV5-1; CDR3 DNA: TGCGCCAGCAGCTTTGGGACTAGCGCCCGAGAGACCCAGTACTTC; CDR3 protein: CASSFGTSARETQYF
D gene: .; J gene: TRBJ1-3; clone size: once; V gene: TRBV15; CDR3 DNA: TGTGCCACCAGCAGAGATCCCCAGTTGGGTGGGAACACCATATATTTT; CDR3 protein: CATSRDPQLGGNTIYF
D gene: .; J gene: TRBJ2-2; clone size: .; V gene: TRBV2; CDR3 DNA: TGTGCCAGCAGTACCGGGACGACCACCGGGGAGCTGTTTTTT; CDR3 protein: CASSTGTTTGELFF
D gene: TRBD2; J gene: TRBJ2-1; clone size: .; V gene: TRBV5-4; CDR3 DNA: TGTGCCAGCAGCTTGGTAGCACTAGCGGGGAGAGACTATGAGCAGTTCTTC; CDR3 protein: CASSLVALAGRDYEQFF
D gene: TRBD2; J gene: TRBJ2-3; clone size: .; V gene: TRBV4-3; CDR3 DNA: TGCGCCAGCAGCCGCGGACTAGACTCTAGCACAGATACGCAGTATTTT; CDR3 protein: CASSRGLDSSTDTQYF
D gene: TRBD2; J gene: TRBJ2-7; clone size: .; V gene: TRBV27; CDR3 DNA: TGTGCCAGCAGTTTAAGGACCGGGAGGACCTACGAGCAGTACTTC; CDR3 protein: CASSLRTGRTYEQYF
D gene: .; J gene: TRBJ2-3; clone size: .; V gene: TRBV29-1; CDR3 DNA: TGCAGCGTTGACGGAAGCTTCCTCGGCACAGATACGCAGTATTTT; CDR3 protein: CSVDGSFLGTDTQYF
D gene: .; J gene: TRBJ1-2; clone size: .; V gene: TRBV10-3; CDR3 DNA: TGTGCCATCAGTTGGGACATCTCCTATGGCTACACCTTC; CDR3 protein: CAISWDISYGYTF
D gene: .; J gene: TRBJ2-3; clone size: .; V gene: TRBV29-1; CDR3 DNA: TGCAGCTCCTTGGTGGGGGGCGATACGCAGTATTTT; CDR3 protein: CSSLVGGDTQYF
D gene: TRBD1; J gene: TRBJ1-1; clone size: .; V gene: TRBV6-5; CDR3 DNA: TGTGCCAGCAGTGACAGGGTGGCCGAAGCTTTCTTT; CDR3 protein: CASSDRVAEAFF
D gene: .; J gene: TRBJ2-2; clone size: .; V gene: TRBV25-1; CDR3 DNA: TGTGCCAGCAGTGAACCCAGATCCCTCACCGGGGAGCTGTTTTTT; CDR3 protein: CASSEPRSLTGELFF
D gene: .; J gene: TRBJ2-4; clone size: .; V gene: TRBV18; CDR3 DNA: TGTGCCAGCTCACCGGACAGCAAAAACATTCAGTACTTC; CDR3 protein: CASSPDSKNIQYF
D gene: .; J gene: TRBJ2-1; clone size: .; V gene: TRBV5-1; CDR3 DNA: TGCGCCAGCAGCTTAGGTATATACAATGAGCAGTTCTTC; CDR3 protein: CASSLGIYNEQFF
D gene: .; J gene: TRBJ2-2; clone size: .; V gene: TRBV7-2; CDR3 DNA: TGTGCCAGCAACCCCAGAGGATTGGACACCGGGGAGCTGTTTTTT; CDR3 protein: CASNPRGLDTGELFF
D gene: TRBD1; J gene: TRBJ2-7; clone size: .; V gene: TRBV30; CDR3 DNA: TGTGCCTGGAGTGAAGGGGGCGGCTCCTACGAGCAGTACTTC; CDR3 protein: CAWSEGGGSYEQYF
D gene: TRBD2; J gene: TRBJ2-7; clone size: .; V gene: TRBV2; CDR3 DNA: TGTGCCAGCAGCAAGACTAGCGAGACCTACGAGCAGTACTTC; CDR3 protein: CASSKTSETYEQYF